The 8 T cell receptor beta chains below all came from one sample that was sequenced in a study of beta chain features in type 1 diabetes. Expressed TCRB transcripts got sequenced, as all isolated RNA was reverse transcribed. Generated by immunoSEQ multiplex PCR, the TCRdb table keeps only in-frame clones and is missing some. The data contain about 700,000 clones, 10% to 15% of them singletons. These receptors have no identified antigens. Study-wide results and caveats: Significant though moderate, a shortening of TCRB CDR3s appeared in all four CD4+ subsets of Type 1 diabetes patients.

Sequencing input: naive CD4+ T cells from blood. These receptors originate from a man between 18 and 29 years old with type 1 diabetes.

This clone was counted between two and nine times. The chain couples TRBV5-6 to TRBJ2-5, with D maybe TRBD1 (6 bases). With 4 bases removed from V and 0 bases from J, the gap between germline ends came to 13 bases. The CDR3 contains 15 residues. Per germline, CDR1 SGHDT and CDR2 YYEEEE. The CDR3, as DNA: TGTGCCAGCAGCCAAAAGGACAGAAACCAAGAGACCCAGTACTTC. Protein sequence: CASSQKDRNQETQYF.

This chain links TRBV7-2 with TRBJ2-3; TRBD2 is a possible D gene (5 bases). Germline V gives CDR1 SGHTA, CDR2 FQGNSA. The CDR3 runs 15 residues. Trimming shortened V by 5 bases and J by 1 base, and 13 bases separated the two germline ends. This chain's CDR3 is CASSLPSGGTDTQYF. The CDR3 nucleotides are TGTGCCAGCAGCCTTCCGAGCGGAGGCACAGATACGCAGTATTTT.

CDR3 protein: CASSLPRTGLNTEAFF. Here the CDR3 DNA reads TGTGCCAGCAGCTTACCAAGGACAGGGTTGAACACTGAAGCTTTCTTT. The chain uses TRBV5-6 and TRBJ1-1; 8 positions match TRBD1. The V segment lost 2 bases and the J segment 0 bases; nucleotides outside the gene matches: 6. The CDR3 is 16 residues long. Germline V gene data show CDR1 as SGHDT and CDR2 as YYEEEE.

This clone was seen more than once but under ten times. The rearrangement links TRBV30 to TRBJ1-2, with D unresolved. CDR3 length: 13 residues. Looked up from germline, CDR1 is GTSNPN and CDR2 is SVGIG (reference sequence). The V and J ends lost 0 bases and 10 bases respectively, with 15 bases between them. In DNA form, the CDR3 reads TGTGCCTGGAGTGTTAGTGAGGGAAAACCCTACACCTTC. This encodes CAWSVSEGKPYTF.

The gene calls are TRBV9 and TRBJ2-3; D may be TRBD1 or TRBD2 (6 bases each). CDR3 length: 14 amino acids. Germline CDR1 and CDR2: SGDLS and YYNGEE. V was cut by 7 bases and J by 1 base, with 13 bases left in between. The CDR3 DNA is TGTGCCAGCGAGGGGGGTAAAGGCACAGATACGCAGTATTTT. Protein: CASEGGKGTDTQYF.

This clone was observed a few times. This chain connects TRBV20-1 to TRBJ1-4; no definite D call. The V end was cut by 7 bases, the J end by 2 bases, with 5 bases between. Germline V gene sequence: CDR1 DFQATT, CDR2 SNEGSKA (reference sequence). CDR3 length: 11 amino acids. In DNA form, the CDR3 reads TGCAGTGGAGGGACTAATGAAAAACTGTTTTTT. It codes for CSGGTNEKLFF.

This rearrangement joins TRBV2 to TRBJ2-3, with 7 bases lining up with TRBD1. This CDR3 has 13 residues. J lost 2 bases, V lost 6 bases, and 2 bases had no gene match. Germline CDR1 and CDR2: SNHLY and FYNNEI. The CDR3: CASSGQATDTQYF. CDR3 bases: TGTGCCAGCAGCGGACAGGCCACAGATACGCAGTATTTT.

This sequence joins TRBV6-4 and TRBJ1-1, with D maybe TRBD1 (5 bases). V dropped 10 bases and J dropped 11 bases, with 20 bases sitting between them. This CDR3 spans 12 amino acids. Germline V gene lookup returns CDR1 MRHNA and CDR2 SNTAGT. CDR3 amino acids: CAIGGTASGAFF. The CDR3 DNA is TGTGCCATCGGCGGGACCGCGAGTGGGGCTTTCTTT.